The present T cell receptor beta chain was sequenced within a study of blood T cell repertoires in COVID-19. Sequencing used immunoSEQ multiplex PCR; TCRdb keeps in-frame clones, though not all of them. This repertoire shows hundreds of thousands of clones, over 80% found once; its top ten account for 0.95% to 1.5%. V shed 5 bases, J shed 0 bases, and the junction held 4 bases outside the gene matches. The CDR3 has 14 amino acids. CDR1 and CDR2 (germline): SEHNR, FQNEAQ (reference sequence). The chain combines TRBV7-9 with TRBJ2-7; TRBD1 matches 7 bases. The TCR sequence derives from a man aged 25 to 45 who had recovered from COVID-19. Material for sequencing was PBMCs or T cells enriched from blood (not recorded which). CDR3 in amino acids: CASSPGTVSYEQYF. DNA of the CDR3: TGTGCCAGCAGCCCCGGGACAGTCTCCTACGAGCAGTACTTC.